This T cell receptor (beta chain) was obtained from a study of cytomegalovirus exposure and HLA in healthy donors. Background on the study: Earlier work reported approximately 110 million unique TCR beta sequences from about 180 million T cells.

Findings and caveats of the study: When analyzed later, a missense DCLRE1C variant was found to be linked to TCR beta V- and J-gene trimming.

Losses at the gene ends were 0 bases for V and 9 bases for J; bases not matched to a gene: 12. The germline V gene has CDR1 PRHDT and CDR2 FYEKMQ (reference sequence). The CDR3 has 17 residues. The PCR contained 60 Vbeta and 13 Jbeta primers. Profiled with immunoSEQ multiplex PCR; TCRdb holds only in-frame clones, not every one. The table has 130,000 to 150,000 clones, roughly 80% seen once. To note about this clone: Its antigen is still unknown.

Sequencing used PBMCs. This receptor was identified in a middle-aged man in good health and CMV-seronegative. The chain links TRBV13 to TRBJ2-1; 9 bases match TRBD2. The CDR3 protein is CASSLGVAGARRGEQFF. DNA of the CDR3: TGTGCCAGCAGCTTAGGGGTAGCGGGGGCTCGGCGAGGTGAGCAGTTCTTC.